A selection of T cell receptor beta chains follows, all from one sample in a study of siplizumab effects on memory and regulatory T cells. Method: immunoSEQ multiplex PCR; TCRdb's copy keeps in-frame clones and lacks some. Of about 100,000 clones in the sample, about 91% are singletons; the top ten hold around 0.7%. The source material was Tregs sorted from blood. Source of these receptors: a human donor in good health. CDR3s include the opening cysteine and the closing phenylalanine or tryptophan. A D gene is named only where the DNA matches it firmly. Rows may omit the clone size; those that give it use once, few, many or a size class.

d_gene: TRBD1; j_gene: TRBJ2-5; abundance: .; v_gene: TRBV9; CDR3aa: CASSVGQGRETQYF; CDR3nt: TGTGCCAGCAGCGTCGGACAGGGACGTGAGACCCAGTACTTC
d_gene: .; j_gene: TRBJ1-2; abundance: .; v_gene: TRBV28; CDR3aa: CASSFQGNYGYTF; CDR3nt: TGTGCCAGCAGTTTCCAGGGGAACTATGGCTACACCTTC
d_gene: .; j_gene: TRBJ2-7; abundance: .; v_gene: TRBV30; CDR3aa: CAWSRGEQYF; CDR3nt: TGTGCCTGGAGCAGGGGCGAGCAGTACTTC
d_gene: .; j_gene: TRBJ2-3; abundance: .; v_gene: TRBV7-3; CDR3aa: CASSLTAVGRATSTDTQYF; CDR3nt: TGTGCCAGCAGCTTAACCGCAGTGGGGCGGGCCACCAGCACAGATACGCAGTATTTT
d_gene: .; j_gene: TRBJ2-1; abundance: .; v_gene: TRBV29-1; CDR3aa: CSVDGRYNEQFF; CDR3nt: TGCAGCGTTGATGGACGATACAATGAGCAGTTCTTC
d_gene: .; j_gene: TRBJ1-5; abundance: .; v_gene: TRBV10-3; CDR3aa: CAISESNQNTVQHF; CDR3nt: TGTGCCATCAGTGAGTCAAACCAAAACACTGTCCAGCATTTT
d_gene: .; j_gene: TRBJ2-3; abundance: .; v_gene: TRBV27; CDR3aa: CASSLSQGTTQYF; CDR3nt: TGTGCCAGCAGTTTATCGCAGGGGACGACGCAGTATTTT
d_gene: .; j_gene: TRBJ1-2; abundance: .; v_gene: TRBV7-9; CDR3aa: CASSHAGMGQAHGYTF; CDR3nt: TGTGCCAGCAGCCATGCGGGGATGGGGCAGGCGCATGGCTACACCTTC
d_gene: TRBD2; j_gene: TRBJ2-2; abundance: many; v_gene: TRBV11-3; CDR3aa: CASSRTSLTGELFF; CDR3nt: TGTGCCAGCAGTCGGACTAGCCTCACCGGGGAGCTGTTTTTT
d_gene: TRBD1; j_gene: TRBJ1-2; abundance: .; v_gene: TRBV29-1; CDR3aa: CSVETGTGGYGYTF; CDR3nt: TGCAGCGTTGAAACCGGGACAGGGGGCTACGGCTACACCTTC
d_gene: .; j_gene: TRBJ2-7; abundance: .; v_gene: TRBV6-5; CDR3aa: CASKRTAHSYEQYF; CDR3nt: TGTGCCAGCAAGCGGACTGCCCATTCCTACGAGCAGTACTTC
d_gene: TRBD2; j_gene: TRBJ2-5; abundance: .; v_gene: TRBV10-2; CDR3aa: CASSVTSGVGETQYF; CDR3nt: TGCGCCAGCAGTGTGACTAGCGGAGTGGGAGAGACCCAGTACTTC
d_gene: .; j_gene: TRBJ2-7; abundance: .; v_gene: TRBV5-1; CDR3aa: CASSFELSEQYF; CDR3nt: TGCGCCAGCAGCTTTGAGCTCTCAGAGCAGTACTTC
d_gene: TRBD2; j_gene: TRBJ2-1; abundance: once; v_gene: TRBV5-1; CDR3aa: CASSYGTSGYNEQFF; CDR3nt: TGCGCCAGCAGCTATGGGACTAGCGGATACAATGAGCAGTTCTTC
d_gene: .; j_gene: TRBJ2-2; abundance: .; v_gene: TRBV4-1; CDR3aa: CASSQVRGADGELFF; CDR3nt: TGCGCCAGCAGCCAAGTGCGTGGGGCGGACGGGGAGCTGTTTTTT
d_gene: .; j_gene: TRBJ2-2; abundance: many; v_gene: TRBV19; CDR3aa: CASGTGELFF; CDR3nt: TGTGCCAGCGGTACCGGGGAGCTGTTTTTT
d_gene: TRBD2; j_gene: TRBJ2-1; abundance: .; v_gene: TRBV7-2; CDR3aa: CASSRGLAEYNEQFF; CDR3nt: TGTGCCAGCAGCCGGGGACTAGCGGAGTATAATGAGCAGTTCTTC
d_gene: .; j_gene: TRBJ2-5; abundance: .; v_gene: TRBV5-1; CDR3aa: CASSFAPQETQYF; CDR3nt: TGCGCCAGCAGCTTCGCCCCCCAAGAGACCCAGTACTTC
d_gene: TRBD2; j_gene: TRBJ2-5; abundance: .; v_gene: TRBV4-1; CDR3aa: CASSQSSGRETQYF; CDR3nt: TGCGCCAGCAGCCAAAGTAGCGGGAGGGAGACCCAGTACTTC
d_gene: .; j_gene: TRBJ2-5; abundance: .; v_gene: TRBV18; CDR3aa: CASSLVSQETQYF; CDR3nt: TGTGCCAGCTCACTAGTGTCCCAAGAGACCCAGTACTTC
d_gene: .; j_gene: TRBJ2-5; abundance: once; v_gene: TRBV7-9; CDR3aa: CASGRGSVGETQYF; CDR3nt: TGTGCCAGCGGCCGGGGGTCGGTGGGAGAGACCCAGTACTTC
d_gene: .; j_gene: TRBJ2-5; abundance: .; v_gene: TRBV4-1; CDR3aa: CASSQEWGAGETQYF; CDR3nt: TGCGCCAGCAGCCAAGAGTGGGGGGCAGGAGAGACCCAGTACTTC